The T cell receptor beta chain described here comes from a study of OX40 agonist ivuxolimab in advanced cancers. Libraries were prepared by immunoSEQ multiplex PCR; TCRdb keeps only in-frame clonotypes and omits some of them. The profile covers roughly 56,000 clones, with 84% appearing a single time and approximately 4.2% taken by the ten largest. Points on this clone: Antigen: not known.

Whole-study findings and limits: CD4+ T cells averaged fewer expanded clones than CD8+ T cells. Antigen targets of the expanded peripheral T cells went undetermined. Partial responders at 0.1-3.0 mg/kg showed near-lowest clonal expansion.

The V gene end was trimmed by 4 bases and the J gene end by 1 base; junction bases not matched to a gene: 7. CDR3 length equals 15 residues. CDR1 is SGHNT, CDR2 YYREEE, per germline (reference sequence). It was autoimmune disease history or systemic immunosuppression that excluded patients. Sequences were derived from CD4+ or CD8+ T cells sorted from blood, sampled in a trial of the OX40 agonist ivuxolimab. The chain couples TRBV5-4 to TRBJ1-1; 7 bases match TRBD1. The receptor was isolated from an adult with an advanced solid tumor such as melanoma, head and neck, liver or kidney cancer. The CDR3, as DNA: TGTGCCAGCAGCGGGGGGACAGTGAAGAACACTGAAGCTTTCTTT. Amino acids: CASSGGTVKNTEAFF.